Here is one T cell receptor (beta chain) with its context. The method was immunoSEQ multiplex PCR; TCRdb's version includes in-frame clones alone and lacks a portion of them. Found here are hundreds of thousands of clones, approximately 80% of them singletons; the top ten hold 13%. V dropped 3 bases and J dropped 3 bases, with 9 bases sitting between them. There are 13 residues in the CDR3. The germline CDR1 and CDR2 sequences are SEHNR and FQNEAQ (reference sequence). The sample is drawn from a study of control samples from healthy donors and cancer patients. The sequence was obtained from an older woman with lung cancer. Specimen: PBMCs. V gene TRBV7-9 combines with J gene TRBJ2-7; no clear D. The CDR3, as DNA: TGTGCCAGCAGCTTCCGGACCAGCTACGAGCAGTACTTC. This encodes CASSFRTSYEQYF.